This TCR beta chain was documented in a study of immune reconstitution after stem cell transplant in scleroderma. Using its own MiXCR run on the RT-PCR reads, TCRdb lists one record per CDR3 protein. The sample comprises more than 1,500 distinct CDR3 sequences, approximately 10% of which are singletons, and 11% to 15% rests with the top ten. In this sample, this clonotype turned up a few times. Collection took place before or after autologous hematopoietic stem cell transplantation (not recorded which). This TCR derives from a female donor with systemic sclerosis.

As DNA, the CDR3 is TGCAGTGCTAGAGATCAGGGCAGGTACTATGGCTACACCTTC. It encodes CSARDQGRYYGYTF. The genes are TRBV20-1 and TRBJ1-2; possible D gene TRBD1, 5 bases. Trimming cost V 0 bases and J 3 bases, with 11 bases left between them. The CDR3 is made up of 14 amino acids. The germline CDR1 and CDR2 sequences are DFQATT and SNEGSKA (reference sequence).